The 8 T cell receptor beta chains in this list originate from one sample, sequenced in a study of T-cell reconstitution after alpha-beta-depleted transplantation in children. Library preparation (for TCRbeta) was performed with unique molecular identifiers. TCRdb fed the PCR reads into MiXCR, producing one record per CDR3 protein. The sample comprises approximately 300,000 distinct CDR3 sequences, about a tenth of which are singletons, and around 7.5% rests with the top ten. Sample: PBMCs, taken before TCRalphabeta/CD19-depleted stem cell transplant. These receptors all stem from a boy in the first two years of life with acute myeloid leukemia, due to receive a stem cell transplant.

Comment on this clonotype: A much larger clonotype is one base distant, so this may be a read error. The chain links TRBV12-3 or TRBV12-4 to TRBJ2-7, with D perhaps matching TRBD2 (5 bases). With 0 bases removed from V and 8 bases from J, the gap between germline ends came to 11 bases. CDR3 length equals 13 residues. The CDR3 nucleotides read TGTGCCAGCAGTTTAGCGGGAGTTTACCAGCAGTACTTC. It encodes CASSLAGVYQQYF.

This clonotype was observed at least ten times. DNA for the CDR3: TGTGCCAGCAGTTTTATGACGGGGGCCCACATTGGTACGCAGTATTTT. Translation gives CASSFMTGAHIGTQYF. This chain connects TRBV28 to TRBJ2-3; perhaps D is TRBD1 or TRBD2 (6 bases each). Germline CDR1 is MDHEN and CDR2 is SYDVKM. There are 16 residues in the CDR3. The V end lost 3 bases, the J end lost 8 bases, and 21 bases lay between the germline ends.

This rearrangement joins TRBV27 to TRBJ2-2; 8 positions agree with TRBD1. From germline, CDR1 is MNHEY and CDR2 SMNVEV (reference sequence). J lost 0 bases, V lost 5 bases, and 14 bases had no gene match. This CDR3 contains 19 residues. Here the CDR3 reads CASSPSGTGIIPNTGELFF. Written as DNA, the CDR3 is TGTGCCAGCAGTCCATCCGGGACAGGAATCATTCCGAACACCGGGGAGCTGTTTTTT.

This clonotype was picked up many times. CDR3 DNA: TGTGCCAGCAGCTCCGACAGGGCTGGGGGCGGGGAGCTGTTTTTT. It is translated as CASSSDRAGGGELFF. This chain uses TRBV7-3 with TRBJ2-2, with 7 bases aligning to TRBD1. V lost 4 bases and J lost 7; bases outside the gene matches: 9. The CDR3 covers 15 residues. CDR1 is SGHTA and CDR2 is FQGTGA in the germline V gene.

This clonotype was seen only a few times. The V gene is TRBV9, the J gene TRBJ2-1, with 7 bases matching TRBD2. The germline V gene encodes CDR1 SGDLS and CDR2 YYNGEE. The V and J ends lost 4 bases and 0 bases, in that order; junction bases with no gene match: 4. CDR3 length: 15 amino acids. DNA for the CDR3: TGTGCCAGCAGCTCAGCGGGACCCTCCTACAATGAGCAGTTCTTC. Encoded protein: CASSSAGPSYNEQFF.

The rearrangement joins TRBV6-1 to TRBJ2-3; D is possibly TRBD1 (6 bases). V was shortened by 5 bases and J by 2 bases, with 14 bases between the two germline ends. The CDR3 covers 15 residues. Germline V gene data show CDR1 as MNHNS and CDR2 as SASEGT. The CDR3 reads CASSPGHKYTDTQYF. The CDR3 DNA follows: TGTGCCAGCAGTCCGGGACATAAGTACACAGATACGCAGTATTTT.

This clonotype has only a few counts. The V call is TRBV29-1, the J call TRBJ2-3, with 8 bases lining up with TRBD1. This CDR3 is 16 amino acids long. In germline, CDR1 is SQVTM, CDR2 ANQGSEA. Losses at the gene ends were 6 bases for V and 0 bases for J; bases not matched to a gene: 11. Written as DNA, the CDR3 is TGCAGCGTACCTGCAGGGGGCCAAATTAGCACAGATACGCAGTATTTT. It yields the protein CSVPAGGQISTDTQYF.

This clonotype was seen ten or more times. The CDR3 here is CASSLTGVGETQYF. CDR3 nucleotides: TGTGCCAGCAGCTTAACGGGAGTAGGAGAGACCCAGTACTTC. The chain couples TRBV13 to TRBJ2-5; D may be TRBD2 (6 bases). The germline V gene encodes CDR1 PRHDT and CDR2 FYEKMQ (reference sequence). Trimming shortened V by 2 bases and J by 4 bases, and 11 bases separated the two germline ends. This CDR3 has 14 amino acids.